The clone carrying this TCR beta chain was observed once. Only in-frame clones appear in the TCRdb table, and some are missing; sequencing was by immunoSEQ multiplex PCR. This sample carries about 680,000 clones, around 89% of them seen once, and the ten largest clones take nearly 1.5%. This record belongs to a study of Ad26.COV2.S vaccination and SARS-CoV-2 variants. Per the germline V gene, CDR1 is SEHNR and CDR2 is FQNEAQ (reference sequence). V lost 7 bases to trimming and J lost 1 base, with 4 bases between them. The length of the CDR3 is 12 residues. Treatment here: around 19 received Ad26.COV2.S at low or high dose, single or two shots; about five received placebo; per-sample allocation not given. Specimen acquisition occurred on day 63 following the initial vaccine or placebo injection.

The sample was peripheral blood, taken in a trial of Ad26.COV2.S vaccine versus placebo. This receptor was obtained from a person between 18 and 59 years old who received the Ad26.COV2.S COVID-19 vaccine or a placebo. The chain joins TRBV7-9 to TRBJ2-2; no reliable D call. CDR3 residues: CASTENTGELFF. The DNA for the CDR3 is TGTGCCAGCACAGAGAACACCGGGGAGCTGTTTTTT.